Listed below are T cell receptor beta chains from one sample, sequenced in a study of metastatic and nonmetastatic thyroid tumors. Via MiXCR, TCRdb re-called the PCR reads. This table holds 20,000 to 30,000 clones, over 20% found once. The sequenced material came from blood. The receptor source for this set is a female donor with papillary thyroid cancer or a benign thyroid nodule (not recorded which). Some clones in this sample may be carry-over from other donors' samples. Both conserved end residues are part of each CDR3. The D gene is left open where the match is weak. Clone size is not always given. Where it is, it says once, few, many or a class for expanded clones.

d_gene: NA
v_gene: TRBV12-3/TRBV12-4
abundance: NA
j_gene: TRBJ2-7
CDR3nt: TGTGCCAGCAGTTTAGAGGGGCGCTACGAGCAGTACTTC
CDR3aa: CASSLEGRYEQYF

d_gene: NA
v_gene: TRBV5-8
abundance: many
j_gene: TRBJ2-5
CDR3nt: TGTGCCAGCAGGCTAGGAGTACAAGAGACCCAGTACTTC
CDR3aa: CASRLGVQETQYF

d_gene: NA
v_gene: TRBV5-1
abundance: NA
j_gene: TRBJ2-1
CDR3nt: TGCGCCAGCAGCTTGGTGGGGGGGGCCCAGAATGAGCAGTTCTTC
CDR3aa: CASSLVGGAQNEQFF

d_gene: TRBD1
v_gene: TRBV5-4
abundance: few
j_gene: TRBJ2-4
CDR3nt: TGTGCCAGCAGCACCTCAGGGGGTGGGGCCAAAAACATTCAGTACTTC
CDR3aa: CASSTSGGGAKNIQYF

d_gene: NA
v_gene: TRBV19
abundance: many
j_gene: TRBJ1-1
CDR3nt: TGTGCCAGTAGTGGTCTCCCTATGAACACTGAAGCTTTCTTT
CDR3aa: CASSGLPMNTEAFF

d_gene: NA
v_gene: TRBV4-1
abundance: many
j_gene: TRBJ1-1
CDR3nt: TGCGCCAGCAGCCAAGATAGGTTGGCAGGGGAATCTGAGAAAGCTTTCTTT
CDR3aa: CASSQDRLAGESEKAFF

d_gene: NA
v_gene: TRBV28
abundance: NA
j_gene: TRBJ1-5
CDR3nt: TGTGCCAGCAGTTCAGAGCCTAATCAGCCCCAGCATTTT
CDR3aa: CASSSEPNQPQHF

d_gene: NA
v_gene: TRBV7-8
abundance: many
j_gene: TRBJ1-5
CDR3nt: TGTGCCAGCAGCTTAGTATCTCGGCAAAGCAATCAGCCCCAGCATTTT
CDR3aa: CASSLVSRQSNQPQHF

d_gene: NA
v_gene: TRBV11-3
abundance: many
j_gene: TRBJ2-1
CDR3nt: TGTGCCAGGGTTCCGGGACACGTCCATGAGCAGTTCTTC
CDR3aa: CARVPGHVHEQFF

d_gene: TRBD2
v_gene: TRBV6-1
abundance: medium-sized
j_gene: TRBJ2-7
CDR3nt: TGTGCCAGCAGTCCCTCTAGCGGGAGCTCCTACGAGCAGTACTTC
CDR3aa: CASSPSSGSSYEQYF

d_gene: TRBD2
v_gene: TRBV13
abundance: NA
j_gene: TRBJ2-2
CDR3nt: TGTGCCAGCAGCCAGCAGCCTCGGACCCTCGGGGGGGTCACCGGGGAGCTGTTTTTT
CDR3aa: CASSQQPRTLGGVTGELFF

d_gene: TRBD1
v_gene: TRBV14
abundance: few
j_gene: TRBJ1-2
CDR3nt: TGTGCCAGCAGCCAAGTTGCGGGACAGAGCTATGGCTACACCTTC
CDR3aa: CASSQVAGQSYGYTF

d_gene: TRBD2
v_gene: TRBV20-1
abundance: few
j_gene: TRBJ2-3
CDR3nt: TGCAGTGCTGCGGACCTAGCGGGGAGCTTCACAGATACGCAGTATTTC
CDR3aa: CSAADLAGSFTDTQYF

d_gene: TRBD1
v_gene: TRBV11-2
abundance: many
j_gene: TRBJ1-2
CDR3nt: TGTGCCAGCAGCTTAGCCGGACAGGGCGATGGCTACACCTTC
CDR3aa: CASSLAGQGDGYTF

d_gene: TRBD1
v_gene: TRBV5-8
abundance: many
j_gene: TRBJ2-5
CDR3nt: TGTGCCAGCAGGCGGGACAGGGGAGCGGAGACCCAGTACTTC
CDR3aa: CASRRDRGAETQYF